A single sample gave rise to the 12 T cell receptor beta chains below, sequenced in a study of blood T cell repertoires in COVID-19. Profiled with immunoSEQ multiplex PCR; TCRdb holds only in-frame clones, not every one. This table has some 99,000 clones, approximately 84% appearing once. The sequenced sample consisted of peripheral blood. All receptors derive from a woman between 45 and 65 years old with acute or convalescent COVID-19.

The chain joins TRBV30 to TRBJ1-2, with 7 bases matching TRBD1. The CDR3 loop spans 14 amino acids. With V trimmed by 3 bases and J by 8 bases, 12 bases remained unmatched. Germline CDR1 GTSNPN, CDR2 SVGIG (reference sequence). CDR3 protein: CAWRPQGGQQGYTF. CDR3 DNA sequence: TGTGCCTGGAGACCTCAGGGGGGACAACAAGGCTACACCTTC.

The chain couples TRBV9 to TRBJ2-7, with TRBD2 identical over 7 bases. CDR1 is SGDLS and CDR2 is YYNGEE in the germline V gene. This CDR3 is built from 14 residues. After removal of 0 bases from V and 7 bases from J, the junction contained 7 bases not matched to a gene. The CDR3 DNA follows: TGTGCCAGCAGCGTAGGGGAGGGGCTGAGGGAGCAGTACTTC. Protein product: CASSVGEGLREQYF.

The chain joins TRBV18 to TRBJ1-1; TRBD1 is a possible D gene (6 bases). The CDR3 has 15 residues. Trimming took off 4 bases at V and 2 bases at J, with 14 bases between the two ends. Germline CDR1 is KGHSH and CDR2 is LQKENI. CDR3 sequence reads: CASSRQTGYNTEAFF. The DNA for the CDR3 is TGTGCCAGCTCACGCCAAACAGGGTATAACACTGAAGCTTTCTTT.

This clone was seen a handful of times. The chain employs TRBV6-2 or TRBV6-3 and TRBJ2-7; TRBD1 aligns across 7 bases. In germline, CDR1 is MNHEY, CDR2 SVGEGT. The CDR3 runs 14 residues. V lost 2 bases and J lost 0; bases outside the gene matches: 1. The CDR3 protein is CASSYRDSSYEQYF. The CDR3 bases are TGTGCCAGCAGTTACCGGGACAGCTCCTACGAGCAGTACTTC.

J is TRBJ1-4 and V is TRBV3-1 (or the pseudogene TRBV3-2); D not certain. The CDR3 consists of 12 residues. Trimming pared 5 bases from V and 8 bases from J, leaving 9 bases between. CDR1 and CDR2 (germline): LGHDT, YNNKEL (reference sequence). The CDR3 loop reads CASSSVREKLFF. The CDR3 nucleotides are TGTGCCAGCAGCTCGGTGCGGGAAAAACTGTTTTTT.

The chain uses TRBV10-3 and TRBJ1-2, with D maybe TRBD1 (6 bases). Per the germline V gene, CDR1 is ENHRY and CDR2 is SYGVKD. The ends were cut back, 10 bases at V and 3 bases at J, with 18 bases in the middle. CDR3 length equals 14 residues. Here the CDR3 DNA reads TGTGCCACCCGGGCGGGGGCGAAGGACTATGGCTACACCTTC. Its translation is CATRAGAKDYGYTF.

The chain links TRBV27 to TRBJ1-4; the D gene is possibly TRBD1 (5 bases). Germline V gene sequence: CDR1 MNHEY, CDR2 SMNVEV (reference sequence). The CDR3 runs to 14 residues. V lost 5 bases to trimming and J lost 7 bases, with 14 bases between them. CDR3 DNA: TGTGCCAGCAGTGCACAGGTCGTAGGTGAAAAACTGTTTTTT. Translation gives CASSAQVVGEKLFF.

V and J are TRBV19 and TRBJ2-2; tentative D call: TRBD2 (5 bases). The germline CDR1 and CDR2 sequences are LNHDA and SQIVND (reference sequence). This CDR3 is built from 16 residues. Trimming stripped 3 bases from V and 6 bases from J, with 17 bases between. This CDR3 reads CASSIQASPFAGELFF. The CDR3 DNA reads as TGTGCCAGTAGTATCCAGGCTAGCCCCTTCGCCGGGGAGCTGTTTTTT.

A remark on this clone: The same CDR3 is also encoded by other DNA sequences in this sample. The rearrangement links TRBV12-3 or TRBV12-4 to TRBJ1-1; no definite D call. There are 11 residues in the CDR3. V shed 5 bases and J shed 4 bases, with 5 bases lying between them. CDR3 residues: CASSRGTEAFF. CDR3 bases: TGTGCCAGCAGTCGAGGCACTGAAGCTTTCTTT.

J is TRBJ2-5 and V is TRBV2; TRBD1 agrees at 8 bases. Losses at the gene ends were 6 bases for V and 7 bases for J; bases not matched to a gene: 4. Germline CDR1 reads SNHLY; CDR2 reads FYNNEI. The CDR3 spans 12 residues. CDR3 region: CASREDRATQYF. CDR3 nucleotides: TGTGCCAGCAGGGAGGACAGGGCGACCCAGTACTTC. Combining the CDR3 with reference TRBV2 and TRBJ2-5 gives the whole variable domain EPEVTQTPSHQVTQMGQEVILRCVPISNHLYFYWYRQILGQKVEFLVSFYNNEISEKSEIFDDQFSVERPDGSNFTLKIRSTKLEDSAMYFCASREDRATQYFGPGTRLLVL.

The gene calls are TRBV5-5 and TRBJ1-3, with 8 positions matching TRBD1. Trimming cost V 3 bases and J 0 bases; bases outside gene matches: 5. The CDR3 spans 16 residues. Germline loops: CDR1 SGHKS, CDR2 YYEKEE (reference sequence). The CDR3 sequence: CASSSTGGSSGNTIYF. The CDR3 DNA follows: TGTGCCAGCAGCTCTACAGGGGGAAGCTCTGGAAACACCATATATTTT.

V and J are TRBV5-1 and TRBJ1-3, with D possibly matching TRBD1 (5 bases). This CDR3 spans 15 amino acids. Germline CDR1 is SGHRS and CDR2 is YFSETQ. The V end was cut by 4 bases, the J end by 2 bases, with 13 bases between. CDR3 bases: TGCGCCAGCAGCGCAGGGTCAGGTACTGGAAACACCATATATTTT. Translated, it gives CASSAGSGTGNTIYF.